The present T cell receptor beta chain was sequenced within a study of blood T cell repertoires in COVID-19. One Seattle source followed patients from active infection through their disease course. Measured with immunoSEQ multiplex PCR; TCRdb has only the in-frame clones, and not every one. This sample has 150,000 to 200,000 clones, with roughly three quarters found just once. Sequenced input: peripheral blood. The TCR originated in a woman aged 40 to 50 with COVID-19, enrolled during active disease.

CDR3 sequence (DNA): TGTGCTAGTGCCCTCCCCGGCGGGACCCAGTACTTC. Encoded protein: CASALPGGTQYF. The chain combines TRBV12-5 with TRBJ2-5, with D unresolved. CDR1 and CDR2 (germline): LGHNT, FRNRAP. The V end lost 7 bases, the J end lost 7 bases, and 13 bases lay between the germline ends. This CDR3 region has 12 residues.